Sequencing of this TCR beta chain was carried out in a study of tumor-infiltrating lymphocytes in oesophageal squamous cell carcinoma. Each CDR3 protein is one row after TCRdb ran MiXCR on the PCR reads. This repertoire shows some 11,000 distinct CDR3 sequences, around half found once; its top ten account for around 17%. This clonotype was detected ten times or more. Trimming took 6 bases from V and 1 from J; bases not matched to a gene: 5. The CDR3 runs 14 residues. CDR1 and CDR2 (germline): LNHDA, SQIVND (reference sequence). The origin of this receptor is a female donor with esophageal squamous cell carcinoma. The V gene is TRBV19, the J gene TRBJ1-1; 7 bases fit TRBD1. Sequencing used esophageal tumor tissue. CDR3 DNA sequence: TGTGCCAGTAGATTAGGACAGGCGAACACTGAAGCTTTCTTT. It specifies CASRLGQANTEAFF.